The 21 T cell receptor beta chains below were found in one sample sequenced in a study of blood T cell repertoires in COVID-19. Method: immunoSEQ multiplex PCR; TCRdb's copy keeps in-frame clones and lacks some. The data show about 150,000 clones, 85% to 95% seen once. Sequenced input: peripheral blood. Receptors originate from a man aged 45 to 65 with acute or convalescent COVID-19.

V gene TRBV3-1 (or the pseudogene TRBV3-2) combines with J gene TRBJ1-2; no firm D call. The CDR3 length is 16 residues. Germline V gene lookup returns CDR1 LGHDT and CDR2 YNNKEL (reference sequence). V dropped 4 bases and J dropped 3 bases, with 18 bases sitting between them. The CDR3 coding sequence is TGTGCCAGCAGCCTCTTCGTAGGGAAGAGGGACTATGGCTACACCTTC. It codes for CASSLFVGKRDYGYTF.

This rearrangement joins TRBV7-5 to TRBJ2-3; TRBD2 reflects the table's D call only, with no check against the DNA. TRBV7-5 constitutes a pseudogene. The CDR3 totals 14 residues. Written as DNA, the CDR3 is TGTGTCAGAAGCCCCCTTCTCGGGATGGATACGCAGTATTTT. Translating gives CVRSPLLGMDTQYF.

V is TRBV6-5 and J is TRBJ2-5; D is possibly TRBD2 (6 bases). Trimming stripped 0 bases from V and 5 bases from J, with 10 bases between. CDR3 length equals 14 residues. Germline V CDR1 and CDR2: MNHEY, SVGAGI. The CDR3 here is CASSYSFGGETQYF. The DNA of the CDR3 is TGTGCCAGCAGTTACTCCTTCGGAGGGGAGACCCAGTACTTC.

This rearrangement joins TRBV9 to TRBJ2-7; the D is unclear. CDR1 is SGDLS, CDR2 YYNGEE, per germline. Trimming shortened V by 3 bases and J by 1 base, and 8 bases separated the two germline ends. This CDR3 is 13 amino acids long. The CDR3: CASSGHPSYEQYF. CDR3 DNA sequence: TGTGCCAGCAGCGGGCACCCGTCCTACGAGCAGTACTTC.

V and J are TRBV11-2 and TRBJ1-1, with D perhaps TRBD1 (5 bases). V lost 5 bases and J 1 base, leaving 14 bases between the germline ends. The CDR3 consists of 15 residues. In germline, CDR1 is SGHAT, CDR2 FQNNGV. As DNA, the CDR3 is TGTGCCAGCAGCGCCAGGGTAGATTCGAACACTGAAGCTTTCTTT. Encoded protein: CASSARVDSNTEAFF.

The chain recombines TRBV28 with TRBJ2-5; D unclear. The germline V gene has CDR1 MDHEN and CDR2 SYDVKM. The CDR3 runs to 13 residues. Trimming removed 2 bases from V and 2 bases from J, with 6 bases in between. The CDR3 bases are TGTGCCAGCAGTTTAGTCATGCAAGAGACCCAGTACTTC. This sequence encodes CASSLVMQETQYF.

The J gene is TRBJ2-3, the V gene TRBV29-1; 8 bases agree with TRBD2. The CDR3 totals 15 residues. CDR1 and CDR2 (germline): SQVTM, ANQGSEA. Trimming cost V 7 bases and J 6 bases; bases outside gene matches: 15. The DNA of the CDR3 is TGCAGCGCCAGCCAACCAGCGGGAGTTTTGGATACGCAGTATTTT. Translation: CSASQPAGVLDTQYF.

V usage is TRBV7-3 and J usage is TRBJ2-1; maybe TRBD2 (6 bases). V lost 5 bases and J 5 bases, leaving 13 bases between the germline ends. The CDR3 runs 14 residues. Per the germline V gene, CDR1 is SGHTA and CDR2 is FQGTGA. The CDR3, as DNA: TGTGCCAGCAGCCCCCCGGGGGAAAACAATGAGCAGTTCTTC. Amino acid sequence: CASSPPGENNEQFF.

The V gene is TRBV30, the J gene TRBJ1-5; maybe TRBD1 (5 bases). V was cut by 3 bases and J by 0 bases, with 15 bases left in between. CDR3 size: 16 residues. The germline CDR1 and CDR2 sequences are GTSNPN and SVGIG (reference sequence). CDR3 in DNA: TGTGCCTGGAGGGGCGGCGGGGCGCCTAGCAATCAGCCCCAGCATTTT. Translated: CAWRGGGAPSNQPQHF.

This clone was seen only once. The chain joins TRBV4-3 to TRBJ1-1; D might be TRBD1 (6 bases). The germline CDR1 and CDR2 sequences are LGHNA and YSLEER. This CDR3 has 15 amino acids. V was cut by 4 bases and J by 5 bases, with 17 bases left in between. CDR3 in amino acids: CASSPERGARTEAFF. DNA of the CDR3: TGCGCCAGCAGCCCAGAACGGGGGGCACGGACTGAAGCTTTCTTT.

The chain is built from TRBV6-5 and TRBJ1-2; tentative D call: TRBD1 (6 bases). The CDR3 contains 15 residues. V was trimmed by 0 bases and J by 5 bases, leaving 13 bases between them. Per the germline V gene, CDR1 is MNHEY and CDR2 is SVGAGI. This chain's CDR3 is CASSYSTGPGYGYTF. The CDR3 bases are TGTGCCAGCAGTTACTCGACAGGTCCTGGGTATGGCTACACCTTC.

CDR3 in amino acids: CASSLILGTGASTDTQYF. The DNA of the CDR3 is TGTGCCAGCAGCTTAATACTCGGGACAGGGGCTAGCACAGATACGCAGTATTTT. This sequence joins TRBV7-8 and TRBJ2-3; 10 bases match TRBD1. J gave up 0 bases and V 2 bases, and 8 bases lay outside the gene matches. The CDR3 totals 18 residues. Germline assignment: CDR1 SGHVS and CDR2 FQNEAQ.

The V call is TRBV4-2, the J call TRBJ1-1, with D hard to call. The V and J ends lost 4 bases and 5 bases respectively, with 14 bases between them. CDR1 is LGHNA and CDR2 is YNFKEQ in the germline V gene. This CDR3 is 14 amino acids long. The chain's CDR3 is CASSPSSQVTEAFF. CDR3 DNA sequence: TGTGCCAGCAGCCCTTCGAGCCAGGTAACTGAAGCTTTCTTT.

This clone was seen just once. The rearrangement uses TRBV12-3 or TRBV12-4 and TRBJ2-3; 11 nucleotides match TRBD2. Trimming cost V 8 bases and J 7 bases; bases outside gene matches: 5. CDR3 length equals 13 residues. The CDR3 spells CASSLAGGNTQYF. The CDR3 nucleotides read TGTGCCAGCTCCCTAGCGGGAGGTAATACGCAGTATTTT.

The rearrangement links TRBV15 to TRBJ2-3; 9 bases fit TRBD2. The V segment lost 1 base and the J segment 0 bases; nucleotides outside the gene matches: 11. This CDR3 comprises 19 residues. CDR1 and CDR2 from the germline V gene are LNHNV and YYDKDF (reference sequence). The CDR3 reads CATSRVQASGVGSTDTQYF. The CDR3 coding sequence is TGTGCCACCAGCAGAGTGCAGGCTAGCGGGGTGGGTAGCACAGATACGCAGTATTTT. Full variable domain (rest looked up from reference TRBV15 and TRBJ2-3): DAMVIQNPRYQVTQFGKPVTLSCSQTLNHNVMYWYQQKSSQAPKLLFHYYDKDFNNEADTPDNFQSRRPNTSFCFLDIRSPGLGDTAMYLCATSRVQASGVGSTDTQYFGPGTRLTVL.

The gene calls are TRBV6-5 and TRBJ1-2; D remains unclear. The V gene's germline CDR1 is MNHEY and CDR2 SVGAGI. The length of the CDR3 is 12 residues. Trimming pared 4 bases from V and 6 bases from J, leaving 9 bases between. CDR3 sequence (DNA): TGTGCCAGCAGTTCGAGGGCAGATGGCTACACCTTC. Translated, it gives CASSSRADGYTF.

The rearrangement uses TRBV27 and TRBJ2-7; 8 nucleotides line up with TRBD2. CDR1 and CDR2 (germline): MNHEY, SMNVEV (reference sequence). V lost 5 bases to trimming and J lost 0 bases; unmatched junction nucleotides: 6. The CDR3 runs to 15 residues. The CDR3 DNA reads TGTGCCAGCAGTCGAACTAGCGGTCGCTCCTACGAGCAGTACTTC. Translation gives CASSRTSGRSYEQYF.

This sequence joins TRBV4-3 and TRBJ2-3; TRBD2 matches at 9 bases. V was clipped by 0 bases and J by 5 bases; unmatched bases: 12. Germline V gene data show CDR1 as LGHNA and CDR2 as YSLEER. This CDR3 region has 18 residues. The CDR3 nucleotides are TGCGCCAGCAGCCAAGAATATAGGGCGGGGGGGGTGCGAGATACGCAGTATTTT. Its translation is CASSQEYRAGGVRDTQYF.

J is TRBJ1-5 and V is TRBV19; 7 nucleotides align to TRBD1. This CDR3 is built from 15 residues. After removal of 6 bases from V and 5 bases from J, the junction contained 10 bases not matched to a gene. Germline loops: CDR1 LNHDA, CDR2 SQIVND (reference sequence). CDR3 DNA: TGTGCCAGTAGAACAGATGGGACAGACTATCAGCCCCAGCATTTT. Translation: CASRTDGTDYQPQHF.

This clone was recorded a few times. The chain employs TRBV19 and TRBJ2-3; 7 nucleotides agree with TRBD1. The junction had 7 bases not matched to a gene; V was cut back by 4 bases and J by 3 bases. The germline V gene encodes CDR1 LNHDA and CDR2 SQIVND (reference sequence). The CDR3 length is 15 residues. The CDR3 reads CASSTRQGLTDTQYF. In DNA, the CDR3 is TGTGCCAGTAGTACCCGACAGGGCCTGACAGATACGCAGTATTTT.

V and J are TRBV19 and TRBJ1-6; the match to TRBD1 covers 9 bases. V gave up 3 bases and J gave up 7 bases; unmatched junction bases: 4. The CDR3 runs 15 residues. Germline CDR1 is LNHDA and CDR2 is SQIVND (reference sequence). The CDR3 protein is CASSMGQGSNSPLHF. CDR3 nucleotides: TGTGCCAGTAGTATGGGACAGGGAAGCAATTCACCCCTCCACTTT. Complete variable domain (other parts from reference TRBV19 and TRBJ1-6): DGGITQSPKYLFRKEGQNVTLSCEQNLNHDAMYWYRQDPGQGLRLIYYSQIVNDFQKGDIAEGYSVSREKKESFPLTVTSAQKNPTAFYLCASSMGQGSNSPLHFGNGTRLTVT.